This T cell receptor (beta chain) was sequenced in a study of blood T cell repertoires in COVID-19. The protocol was immunoSEQ multiplex PCR, while the TCRdb copy is restricted to in-frame clones and leaves out a portion. The sample has roughly 260,000 clones, roughly 86% seen once. There are 16 residues in the CDR3. V lost 1 base, J lost 3 bases, and 13 bases lay in between. Germline assignment: CDR1 MGHRA and CDR2 YSYEKL. The receptor's source is a woman aged 50 to 60 with acute or convalescent COVID-19. The sequencing sample was made of peripheral blood. The chain links TRBV4-1 to TRBJ1-3; possibly TRBD1 for D (6 bases). The CDR3 region is CASSQAVRGSGNTIYF. Written as DNA, the CDR3 is TGCGCCAGCAGCCAAGCGGTCAGGGGAAGTGGAAACACCATATATTTT.